The rows below give T cell receptor beta chains drawn from one sample of a study of blood T cell repertoires in COVID-19. Produced via immunoSEQ multiplex PCR; TCRdb's table is partial and in-frame only. In the table there are about 300,000 clones, around 90% of which are singletons. Sequenced sample: peripheral blood. The receptors were sampled from a man between 18 and 29 years old with active or convalescent COVID-19. Each CDR3 is given with its conserved first and last residue. Fields, in order: J gene, D gene, clone size, V gene, CDR3 protein, CDR3 DNA. D genes are given only for firm matches. Clone size is given for some rows only: seen once, a few or many times, or a class if the clone is expanded.

TRBJ2-3,TRBD1,.,TRBV9,CASSVVGTGNADTQYF,TGTGCCAGCAGCGTAGTGGGGACAGGGAATGCAGATACGCAGTATTTT
TRBJ1-4,.,.,TRBV5-6,CASSLISGALTNEKLFF,TGTGCCAGCAGCTTAATCTCAGGGGCGCTGACTAATGAAAAACTGTTTTTT
TRBJ1-1,.,.,TRBV6-2/TRBV6-3,CASSYPNWSAGLNTEAFF,TGTGCCAGCAGTTACCCGAATTGGTCCGCAGGATTGAACACTGAAGCTTTCTTT
TRBJ1-4,TRBD1,.,TRBV6-5,CASKGTGGTNEKLFF,TGTGCCAGCAAAGGGACAGGTGGGACTAATGAAAAACTGTTTTTT
TRBJ1-1,TRBD1,.,TRBV12-3/TRBV12-4,CASSTGGTEAFF,TGTGCCAGCAGTACAGGGGGCACTGAAGCTTTCTTT
TRBJ1-4,TRBD1,once,TRBV18,CASSGQGREKLFF,TGTGCCAGCTCAGGACAGGGTCGTGAAAAACTGTTTTTT
TRBJ2-5,TRBD1,.,TRBV2,CASRETGWETQYF,TGTGCCAGCAGAGAGACAGGGTGGGAGACCCAGTACTTC
TRBJ2-3,TRBD1,.,TRBV2,CASGVTGGLYTDTQYF,TGTGCCAGCGGAGTGACAGGGGGCCTTTACACAGATACGCAGTATTTT
TRBJ1-2,.,few,TRBV7-8,CASSLDKGNYGYTF,TGTGCCAGCAGCTTAGATAAGGGGAACTATGGCTACACCTTC
TRBJ2-7,.,.,TRBV10-2,CASRHSYEQYF,TGCGCCAGCAGACATTCCTACGAGCAGTACTTC
TRBJ2-5,TRBD1,.,TRBV7-6,CASSVTGTGRVTQYF,TGTGCCAGCAGCGTCACCGGGACAGGGAGGGTTACCCAGTACTTC
TRBJ2-1,TRBD2,.,TRBV9,CASSVESGGASYNEQFF,TGTGCCAGCAGCGTAGAGAGCGGGGGGGCGTCGTACAATGAGCAGTTCTTC
TRBJ2-2,.,.,TRBV13,CASRPTAAGELFF,TGTGCCAGCAGACCCACAGCGGCCGGGGAGCTGTTTTTT
TRBJ2-1,.,.,TRBV7-8,CASKGIQGRYYNEQFF,TGTGCCAGCAAGGGTATTCAGGGGCGATACTACAATGAGCAGTTCTTC
TRBJ1-5,.,.,TRBV6-5,CASNIPGQPQHF,TGTGCCAGCAATATCCCCGGGCAGCCCCAGCATTTT
TRBJ1-4,.,.,TRBV11-2,CASSLVAGSRNEKLFF,TGTGCCAGCAGCTTAGTTGCAGGGTCTCGCAATGAAAAACTGTTTTTT
TRBJ1-2,.,.,TRBV6-5,CASSSNVGYRGYTF,TGTGCCAGCAGTTCAAACGTGGGTTACAGGGGCTACACCTTC
TRBJ1-1,.,.,TRBV18,CASSPDSMNTEAFF,TGTGCCAGCTCACCCGACAGTATGAACACTGAAGCTTTCTTT
TRBJ2-5,TRBD2,once,TRBV7-2,CASSFGLAGGVTQYF,TGTGCCAGCAGTTTTGGACTAGCGGGGGGGGTGACCCAGTACTTC
TRBJ1-1,.,.,TRBV4-1,CASSQDAGGSTEAFF,TGCGCCAGCAGCCAAGATGCGGGAGGGAGCACTGAAGCTTTCTTT
TRBJ2-6,.,.,TRBV27,CASSFRTRSSGANVLTF,TGTGCCAGCAGTTTTAGGACAAGGAGCTCTGGGGCCAACGTCCTGACTTTC
TRBJ2-3,TRBD1,.,TRBV27,CASSSGTAGDTQYF,TGTGCCAGCAGTTCGGGGACAGCCGGAGATACGCAGTATTTT
TRBJ2-2,.,.,TRBV6-6,CASSYRDRELFF,TGTGCCAGCTCATACCGGGACAGGGAGCTGTTTTTT